This entry lists 21 T cell receptor beta chains sequenced from one sample in a study of cytomegalovirus exposure and HLA in healthy donors. PCR used 60 Vbeta primers and 13 Jbeta primers. The assay was immunoSEQ multiplex PCR, and TCRdb's table has in-frame clones only and misses some. The repertoire includes 100,000 to 150,000 clones, 81% of them detected once, and roughly 4% sits in the top ten. The sequenced material came from PBMCs. The receptors derive from a man aged 18 to 30 in good health and CMV-seropositive.

The chain has TRBV7-9 and TRBJ1-4; D may be TRBD1 (6 bases). The CDR3 runs to 18 residues. V was trimmed by 4 bases and J by 3 bases, leaving 21 bases between them. Germline CDR1 and CDR2: SEHNR and FQNEAQ (reference sequence). The CDR3: CASSYKTGVMSSNEKLFF. The DNA of the CDR3 is TGTGCCAGCAGCTACAAGACAGGCGTAATGTCCTCTAATGAAAAACTGTTTTTT. The full variable domain, its missing parts supplied by reference TRBV7-9 and TRBJ1-4, is DTGVSQNPRHKITKRGQNVTFRCDPISEHNRLYWYRQTLGQGPEFLTYFQNEAQLEKSRLLSDRFSAERPKGSFSTLEIQRTEQGDSAMYLCASSYKTGVMSSNEKLFFGSGTQLSVL.

The V call is TRBV2, the J call TRBJ1-2; D call uncertain. Germline V CDR1 and CDR2: SNHLY, FYNNEI. The CDR3 consists of 11 residues. The V end lost 3 bases, the J end lost 8 bases, and 7 bases lay between the germline ends. As DNA, the CDR3 is TGTGCCAGCAGTGATCTCGGGGGCTACACCTTC. This gives the protein CASSDLGGYTF.

The gene calls are TRBV5-4 and TRBJ2-3; possibly TRBD1 for D (6 bases). The CDR3 is 15 residues long. Trimming left V 5 bases short and J 1 base short, with 14 bases between. From germline, CDR1 is SGHNT and CDR2 YYREEE (reference sequence). CDR3 DNA sequence: TGTGCCAGCAGTATCAGGGGTTTCGGCACAGATACGCAGTATTTT. Translating gives CASSIRGFGTDTQYF.

This chain links TRBV6-5 with TRBJ2-2; tentative D call: TRBD2 (6 bases). This CDR3 spans 13 amino acids. The germline V gene encodes CDR1 MNHEY and CDR2 SVGAGI. Between the trimmed V and J ends, which lost 0 bases and 9 bases, there was a span of 8 bases. The chain's CDR3 is CASSYSRERELFF. CDR3 DNA: TGTGCCAGCAGTTACTCGCGGGAAAGGGAGCTGTTTTTT.

This chain uses TRBV12-5 with TRBJ2-7, with 14 bases matching TRBD2. J was trimmed by 6 bases and V by 2 bases; bases with no gene match: 12. Germline assignment: CDR1 LGHNT and CDR2 FRNRAP. The CDR3 consists of 18 residues. The DNA of the CDR3 is TGTGCTAGTGGTTTGTGGCCCGGGACTAGCGGGAGCATGGGCGAGCAGTACTTC. Translating gives CASGLWPGTSGSMGEQYF.

This rearrangement joins TRBV14 to TRBJ2-2; 15 bases line up with TRBD2. The V gene's germline CDR1 is SGHDN and CDR2 FVKESK. The CDR3 spans 19 residues. J gave up 0 bases and V 3 bases, and 5 bases lay outside the gene matches. In DNA form, the CDR3 reads TGTGCCAGCAGCCATCACGGACTAGCGGGGGGGCCGAACACCGGGGAGCTGTTTTTT. It is translated as CASSHHGLAGGPNTGELFF.

This chain connects TRBV30 to TRBJ2-3, with a tentative D call TRBD1 (6 bases). CDR3 size: 13 residues. CDR1 is GTSNPN, CDR2 SVGIG, per germline (reference sequence). Trimming took 3 bases from V and 4 from J, leaving 11 bases between them. CDR3 in amino acids: CAWRVRGSDTQYF. The CDR3 bases are TGTGCCTGGAGGGTCAGGGGATCAGATACGCAGTATTTT.

The chain couples TRBV2 to TRBJ1-6, with unresolved D. The CDR3 is 15 residues long. V lost 4 bases to trimming and J lost 13 bases, with 20 bases between them. The V gene's germline CDR1 is SNHLY and CDR2 FYNNEI. DNA for the CDR3: TGTGCCAGCAGTGTTAGGTATCAGACTGAGGTTCCCCTCCACTTT. It translates to CASSVRYQTEVPLHF.

This clone was detected once. The chain uses TRBV19 and TRBJ1-1; no reliable D call. V shed 1 base and J shed 4 bases, with 7 bases lying between them. The CDR3 runs to 13 residues. Per the germline V gene, CDR1 is LNHDA and CDR2 is SQIVND (reference sequence). CDR3 nucleotides: TGTGCCAGTAGTATAGTTCTCCGCACTGAAGCTTTCTTT. Amino acids: CASSIVLRTEAFF.

The J gene is TRBJ2-1, the V gene TRBV5-5, with 13 bases aligning to TRBD2. Germline V gene lookup returns CDR1 SGHKS and CDR2 YYEKEE (reference sequence). This CDR3 comprises 15 residues. V was clipped by 7 bases and J by 9 bases; unmatched bases: 10. DNA of the CDR3: TGTGCCAGCGGGATACCGGGACTAGCGGGGTCTGAGCAGTTCTTC. As protein: CASGIPGLAGSEQFF.

The V call is TRBV5-1, the J call TRBJ2-1; 9 bases are shared with TRBD2. This CDR3 region has 17 residues. Per germline, CDR1 SGHRS and CDR2 YFSETQ. The trim removed 0 bases at V and 1 base at J, leaving 5 bases unmatched. CDR3 nucleotides: TGCGCCAGCAGCTTGGTGGTTAGCGGGGGTTCCTACAATGAGCAGTTCTTC. Its protein product is CASSLVVSGGSYNEQFF.

The chain combines TRBV18 with TRBJ2-1, with 14 bases identical to TRBD2. The CDR3 sequence is 15 residues long. The V gene's germline CDR1 is KGHSH and CDR2 LQKENI. V lost 3 bases and J lost 9; bases outside the gene matches: 4. The CDR3 nucleotides read TGTGCCAGCTCACCGGGACTAGCGGGAGAGGGTGAGCAGTTCTTC. It translates to CASSPGLAGEGEQFF.

The chain couples TRBV5-5 to TRBJ2-7; D uncertain. Germline assignment: CDR1 SGHKS and CDR2 YYEKEE (reference sequence). There are 14 residues in the CDR3. Trimming shortened V by 0 bases and J by 5 bases, and 12 bases separated the two germline ends. The CDR3 coding sequence is TGTGCCAGCAGCTTGGATGGTCCTGAGGACGAGCAGTACTTC. This sequence encodes CASSLDGPEDEQYF.

The chain carries TRBV9 and TRBJ1-2; a possible D gene is TRBD1 (6 bases). Between the trimmed V and J ends, which lost 0 bases and 8 bases, there was a span of 14 bases. The germline gives CDR1 SGDLS, CDR2 YYNGEE. This CDR3 is built from 14 residues. CDR3 sequence reads: CASSVVGRGGGYTF. As DNA, the CDR3 is TGTGCCAGCAGCGTAGTAGGCAGGGGCGGGGGCTACACCTTC.

V usage is TRBV5-4 and J usage is TRBJ2-7; TRBD2 agrees at 7 bases. The V segment lost 0 bases and the J segment 2 bases; nucleotides outside the gene matches: 8. The germline V gene encodes CDR1 SGHNT and CDR2 YYREEE (reference sequence). The CDR3 sequence is 16 residues long. Here the CDR3 reads CASSLDVAGKTYEQYF. CDR3 DNA sequence: TGTGCCAGCAGCTTGGATGTAGCGGGCAAAACCTACGAGCAGTACTTC. The full variable domain, rest sourced from reference TRBV5-4 and TRBJ2-7, is ETGVTQSPTHLIKTRGQQVTLRCSSQSGHNTVSWYQQALGQGPQFIFQYYREEENGRGNFPPRFSGLQFPNYSSELNVNALELDDSALYLCASSLDVAGKTYEQYFGPGTRLTVT.

The chain links TRBV27 to TRBJ2-7; D might be TRBD2 (6 bases). The CDR3 consists of 15 residues. CDR1 MNHEY and CDR2 SMNVEV come from the germline V gene (reference sequence). Trimming stripped 4 bases from V and 5 bases from J, with 18 bases between. DNA for the CDR3: TGTGCCAGCAGTTCGCTTTATGGAGGGGTGAACGAGCAGTACTTC. Its protein is CASSSLYGGVNEQYF.

The chain uses TRBV27 and TRBJ1-1; D call uncertain. CDR1 and CDR2 from the germline V gene are MNHEY and SMNVEV (reference sequence). With 2 bases removed from V and 0 bases from J, the gap between germline ends came to 7 bases. The CDR3 totals 14 residues. CDR3 sequence reads: CASSLGDMNTEAFF. The CDR3 DNA reads as TGTGCCAGCAGTTTAGGAGATATGAACACTGAAGCTTTCTTT.

This clone was seen a single time. This chain connects TRBV19 to TRBJ1-1; TRBD1 matches 7 bases. The junction had 2 bases not matched to a gene; V was cut back by 4 bases and J by 0 bases. Germline CDR1 is LNHDA and CDR2 is SQIVND (reference sequence). The CDR3 runs to 14 residues. The CDR3 coding sequence is TGTGCCAGTAGTACGACAGGGTTGAACACTGAAGCTTTCTTT. It encodes CASSTTGLNTEAFF.

This chain uses TRBV19 with TRBJ1-1, with 7 bases that match TRBD1. Trimming at V came to 7 bases and at J to 1 base, leaving 18 bases not matched to a gene. CDR1 and CDR2 (germline): LNHDA, SQIVND (reference sequence). The CDR3 is made up of 18 amino acids. The CDR3 region is CASIEGAATVTRNTEAFF. Written as DNA, the CDR3 is TGTGCCAGTATAGAGGGGGCCGCGACCGTTACGAGGAACACTGAAGCTTTCTTT.

In nucleotides, the CDR3 is TGTGCCAGCAGCTTAGTCGGAGGGGAGACCCAGTACTTC. This codes for CASSLVGGETQYF. The genes are TRBV13 and TRBJ2-5, with D possibly being TRBD2 (6 bases). Germline CDR1 and CDR2: PRHDT and FYEKMQ (reference sequence). CDR3 length: 13 residues. Trimming took 1 base from V and 5 from J, leaving 8 bases between them.

The chain has TRBV4-1 and TRBJ2-5, with 7 bases matching TRBD2. V lost 2 bases, J lost 5 bases, and 5 bases stayed unmatched. Germline V gene data show CDR1 as MGHRA and CDR2 as YSYEKL. The length of the CDR3 is 14 residues. For the CDR3, the DNA is TGCGCCAGCAGCCAACACCCCGGGGGGGAGACCCAGTACTTC. It translates to CASSQHPGGETQYF.